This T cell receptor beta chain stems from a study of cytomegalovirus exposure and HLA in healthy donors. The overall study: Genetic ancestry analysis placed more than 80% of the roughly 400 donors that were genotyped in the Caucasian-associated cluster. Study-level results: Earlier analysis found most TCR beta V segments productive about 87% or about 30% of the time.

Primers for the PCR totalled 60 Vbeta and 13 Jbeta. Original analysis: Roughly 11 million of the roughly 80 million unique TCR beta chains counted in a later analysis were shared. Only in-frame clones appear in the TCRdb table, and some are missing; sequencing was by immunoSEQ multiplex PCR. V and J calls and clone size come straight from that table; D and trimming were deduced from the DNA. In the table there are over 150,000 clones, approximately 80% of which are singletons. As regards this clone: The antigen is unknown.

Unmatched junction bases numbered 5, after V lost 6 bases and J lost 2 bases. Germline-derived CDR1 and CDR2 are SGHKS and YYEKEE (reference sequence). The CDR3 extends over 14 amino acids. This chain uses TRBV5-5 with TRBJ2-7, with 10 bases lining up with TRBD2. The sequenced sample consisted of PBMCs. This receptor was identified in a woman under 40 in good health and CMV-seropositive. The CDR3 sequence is CASNLAGETYEQYF. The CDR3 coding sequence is TGTGCCAGCAACCTAGCGGGGGAGACCTACGAGCAGTACTTC.